One sample yielded the 21 T cell receptor beta chains listed below, sequenced in a study of blood T cell repertoires in COVID-19. Profiled with immunoSEQ multiplex PCR; TCRdb holds only in-frame clones, not every one. Of over 70,000 clones in the sample, approximately 86% were seen once. Specimen: peripheral blood. The source is a human donor in a cohort sampled during active COVID-19.

The J gene is TRBJ2-7, the V gene TRBV18; 9 bases agree with TRBD1. The junction had 14 bases not matched to a gene; V was cut back by 3 bases and J by 5 bases. The CDR3 has 17 residues. Germline V lookup: CDR1 KGHSH, CDR2 LQKENI. CDR3: CASSPTRGQGWIHEQYF. The DNA of the CDR3 is TGTGCCAGCTCACCGACCCGAGGACAGGGGTGGATCCACGAGCAGTACTTC.

V usage is TRBV28 and J usage is TRBJ2-4; D is ambiguous. With 3 bases removed from V and 1 base from J, the gap between germline ends came to 13 bases. This CDR3 is built from 16 residues. CDR1 MDHEN and CDR2 SYDVKM come from the germline V gene. The CDR3 DNA sequence: TGTGCCAGCAGTTTTACCACTATGATGGCCAAAAACATTCAGTACTTC. It specifies CASSFTTMMAKNIQYF. The full variable domain, its missing parts supplied by reference TRBV28 and TRBJ2-4, is DVKVTQSSRYLVKRTGEKVFLECVQDMDHENMFWYRQDPGLGLRLIYFSYDVKMKEKGDIPEGYSVSREKKERFSLILESASTNQTSMYLCASSFTTMMAKNIQYFGAGTRLSVL.

The chain carries TRBV9 and TRBJ2-1; D is unclear. The germline V gene has CDR1 SGDLS and CDR2 YYNGEE. CDR3 size: 14 residues. With 4 bases removed from V and 3 bases from J, the gap between germline ends came to 11 bases. CDR3 protein: CASSPDLVYNEQFF. The CDR3 DNA reads as TGTGCCAGCAGCCCCGACTTGGTCTACAATGAGCAGTTCTTC. Using reference TRBV9 and TRBJ2-1 for the parts outside the CDR3, the full variable domain is DSGVTQTPKHLITATGQRVTLRCSPRSGDLSVYWYQQSLDQGLQFLIQYYNGEERAKGNILERFSAQQFPDLHSELNLSSLELGDSALYFCASSPDLVYNEQFFGPGTRLTVL.

The chain employs TRBV19 and TRBJ1-5; the match to TRBD1 covers 10 bases. Germline V gene sequence: CDR1 LNHDA, CDR2 SQIVND (reference sequence). The CDR3 consists of 16 residues. Trimming removed 7 bases from V and 5 bases from J; junction bases left unmatched: 11. The chain's CDR3 is CASMTWTGGADQPQHF. The CDR3, as DNA: TGTGCCAGTATGACCTGGACAGGGGGAGCCGATCAGCCCCAGCATTTT. The full variable domain, in which reference TRBV19 and TRBJ1-5 provide the parts outside the CDR3, is DGGITQSPKYLFRKEGQNVTLSCEQNLNHDAMYWYRQDPGQGLRLIYYSQIVNDFQKGDIAEGYSVSREKKESFPLTVTSAQKNPTAFYLCASMTWTGGADQPQHFGDGTRLSIL.

This sequence joins TRBV5-1 and TRBJ1-2; 7 bases are a match to TRBD1. The germline CDR1 and CDR2 sequences are SGHRS and YFSETQ. The trim removed 5 bases at V and 12 bases at J, leaving 13 bases unmatched. The length of the CDR3 is 13 residues. The CDR3 here is CASSGDRDGVNTF. Here the CDR3 DNA reads TGCGCCAGCAGTGGAGACAGGGATGGGGTCAACACCTTC. Full variable domain (rest looked up from reference TRBV5-1 and TRBJ1-2): KAGVTQTPRYLIKTRGQQVTLSCSPISGHRSVSWYQQTPGQGLQFLFEYFSETQRNKGNFPGRFSGRQFSNSRSEMNVSTLELGDSALYLCASSGDRDGVNTFGSGTRLTVV.

The rearrangement joins TRBV4-3 to TRBJ2-2, with D perhaps matching TRBD1 (5 bases). The V end lost 0 bases, the J end lost 5 bases, and 13 bases lay between the germline ends. Germline CDR1 LGHNA, CDR2 YSLEER. The CDR3 totals 16 residues. CDR3 amino acids: CASSQDLPGRTGELFF. As DNA, the CDR3 is TGCGCCAGCAGCCAAGATCTGCCAGGGCGGACCGGGGAGCTGTTTTTT.

The genes are TRBV27 and TRBJ1-2; 7 bases map to TRBD1. The trim removed 5 bases at V and 4 bases at J, leaving 10 bases unmatched. CDR1 and CDR2 from the germline V gene are MNHEY and SMNVEV (reference sequence). This CDR3 is built from 15 residues. CDR3 coding DNA: TGTGCCAGCAGTCGGGGACAGTCGAGTCCCTATGGCTACACCTTC. Its protein is CASSRGQSSPYGYTF.

DNA of the CDR3: TGCGCCAGCAGCCAAGGGGATGGGAGCGGGACCCGGGGTGAAAAACTGTTTTTT. It translates to CASSQGDGSGTRGEKLFF. The V call is TRBV4-1, the J call TRBJ1-4; D is possibly TRBD1 (5 bases). Trimming stripped 1 base from V and 7 bases from J, with 22 bases between. In germline, CDR1 is MGHRA, CDR2 YSYEKL. This CDR3 has 18 amino acids.

This clone was counted a single time. The J gene is TRBJ2-4, the V gene TRBV7-2; TRBD1 is a possible D gene (5 bases). CDR3 length equals 14 residues. CDR1 is SGHTA and CDR2 is FQGNSA in the germline V gene. Trimming shortened V by 7 bases and J by 0 bases, and 10 bases separated the two germline ends. CDR3 nucleotide sequence: TGTGCCAGCAAAGGGGCGGCAGCCAAAAACATTCAGTACTTC. Translating it yields CASKGAAAKNIQYF. Full variable domain (remainder filled in from reference TRBV7-2 and TRBJ2-4): GAGVSQSPSNKVTEKGKDVELRCDPISGHTALYWYRQSLGQGLEFLIYFQGNSAPDKSGLPSDRFSAERTGGSVSTLTIQRTQQEDSAVYLCASKGAAAKNIQYFGAGTRLSVL.

The chain is built from TRBV19 and TRBJ2-7; D gene unclear. V was clipped by 3 bases and J by 1 base, with 10 bases between them. Germline values: CDR1 LNHDA, CDR2 SQIVND (reference sequence). This CDR3 comprises 14 residues. The CDR3 DNA reads TGTGCCAGTAGTATTTCCGACATATCCTACGAGCAGTACTTC. Protein product: CASSISDISYEQYF.

The J gene is TRBJ1-5, the V gene TRBV5-5, with a tentative D call TRBD1 (6 bases). Trimming took 4 bases from V and 6 from J, leaving 17 bases between them. The germline gives CDR1 SGHKS, CDR2 YYEKEE (reference sequence). The CDR3 is made up of 15 amino acids. The CDR3 nucleotides are TGTGCCAGCAGCCCCTCCACAGGGACCAGTCAGCCCCAGCATTTT. Translated: CASSPSTGTSQPQHF.

The CDR3 here is CASSPHTDTQYF. The CDR3 DNA sequence: TGTGCCAGTAGTCCACACACAGATACGCAGTATTTT. The chain carries TRBV19 and TRBJ2-3, with D unclear. V lost 5 bases, J lost 2 bases, and 5 bases lay in between. Germline lookup yields CDR1 LNHDA and CDR2 SQIVND (reference sequence). This CDR3 is 12 amino acids long. Combining the CDR3 with reference TRBV19 and TRBJ2-3 gives the whole variable domain DGGITQSPKYLFRKEGQNVTLSCEQNLNHDAMYWYRQDPGQGLRLIYYSQIVNDFQKGDIAEGYSVSREKKESFPLTVTSAQKNPTAFYLCASSPHTDTQYFGPGTRLTVL.

This chain connects TRBV2 to TRBJ2-5; a possible D gene is TRBD2 (5 bases). The CDR3 is 14 residues long. V was trimmed by 5 bases and J by 1 base, leaving 11 bases between them. Germline V gene sequence: CDR1 SNHLY, CDR2 FYNNEI. Written as DNA, the CDR3 is TGTGCCAGCAGTCGGGGAGCGACCCAAGAGACCCAGTACTTC. Protein sequence: CASSRGATQETQYF.

This chain uses TRBV19 with TRBJ1-6, with D perhaps matching TRBD1 (6 bases). From germline, CDR1 is LNHDA and CDR2 SQIVND (reference sequence). Deletions cut 5 bases from V and 8 bases from J, with 10 bases between. The CDR3 spans 13 residues. The CDR3 loop is CASSQQGDSPLHF. CDR3 in DNA: TGTGCCAGTAGTCAACAGGGAGATTCACCCCTCCACTTT.

J is TRBJ1-1 and V is TRBV27; D call uncertain. The CDR3 spans 14 residues. The ends were cut back, 7 bases at V and 0 bases at J, with 12 bases in the middle. Germline values: CDR1 MNHEY, CDR2 SMNVEV (reference sequence). The CDR3 coding sequence is TGTGCCAGCAAACCCACTAGTATGAACACTGAAGCTTTCTTT. Translation: CASKPTSMNTEAFF.

The gene calls are TRBV30 and TRBJ1-1; tentative D call: TRBD1 (6 bases). The germline V and J ends were trimmed by 7 bases and 2 bases, with 11 bases remaining between them. CDR3 length: 12 amino acids. Per the germline V gene, CDR1 is GTSNPN and CDR2 is SVGIG (reference sequence). The CDR3 DNA reads TGTGCCTACCACAGGGAAAACACTGAAGCTTTCTTT. Residues: CAYHRENTEAFF.

Details on this clone: At one end the junction does not follow the germline gene, possibly because of a read error. The chain links TRBV12-3 or TRBV12-4 to TRBJ1-1, with a weak D call TRBD1 (5 bases). This CDR3 spans 10 amino acids. The CDR3 is CASSQGGAVF. CDR3 DNA: TGTGCCAGCAGTCAGGGAGGGGCTGTCTTT.

CDR3: CASSLVSAGGNTQYF. CDR3 bases: TGCGCCAGCAGCTTGGTGTCAGCGGGCGGCAATACGCAGTATTTT. The V and J genes are TRBV5-1 and TRBJ2-3; possibly TRBD2 for D (6 bases). Trimming pared 0 bases from V and 7 bases from J, leaving 15 bases between. The CDR3 spans 15 residues. Looked up from germline, CDR1 is SGHRS and CDR2 is YFSETQ.

The rearrangement joins TRBV6-5 to TRBJ2-1, with 9 bases that match TRBD1. J lost 6 bases, V lost 2 bases, and 8 bases had no gene match. The germline gives CDR1 MNHEY, CDR2 SVGAGI. The CDR3 sequence is 16 residues long. Written as DNA, the CDR3 is TGTGCCAGCAGTTACACGGGACAGGGCCTAGGCAATGAGCAGTTCTTC. Translated: CASSYTGQGLGNEQFF.

This sequence joins TRBV3-1 (or the pseudogene TRBV3-2) and TRBJ1-6; 8 bases fit TRBD1. The CDR3 is 16 residues long. The germline gives CDR1 LGHDT, CDR2 YNNKEL (reference sequence). V dropped 7 bases and J dropped 7; count of bases not matched to a gene: 12. The CDR3 here is CASKGVQGAGNSPLHF. CDR3 nucleotides: TGTGCCAGCAAGGGGGTCCAGGGGGCAGGAAATTCACCCCTCCACTTT.

The chain joins TRBV19 to TRBJ1-1; no definite D call. From germline, CDR1 is LNHDA and CDR2 SQIVND (reference sequence). This CDR3 has 14 residues. V was shortened by 3 bases and J by 4 bases, with 12 bases between the two germline ends. This CDR3 is CASSMQRISTEAFF. DNA for the CDR3: TGTGCCAGTAGTATGCAGCGAATTAGCACTGAAGCTTTCTTT.